The present T cell receptor beta chain was sequenced within a study of blood T cell repertoires in COVID-19. In the study overall: PBMCs, B-cell-depleted T cells, or T cells provided the cDNA or gDNA that made up the material.

The germline V and J ends were trimmed by 3 bases and 1 base, with 6 bases remaining between them. This CDR3 is 13 amino acids long. Germline V gene sequence: CDR1 SGHTA, CDR2 FQGNSA. This clone was seen only a few times. This same CDR3 is encoded by further DNA sequences in the sample. In the original workflow: Nucleated cell counts were estimated from reference gene primer amplification. Profiled with immunoSEQ multiplex PCR; TCRdb holds only in-frame clones, not every one. The V and J calls and clone size were taken over from that table, and D and trimming were inferred from the DNA. The sample has some 160,000 clones, more than 70% seen once.

The chain joins TRBV7-2 to TRBJ1-1; D is possibly TRBD1 (5 bases). This TCR was recovered from a woman between 50 and 59 years old with acute or convalescent COVID-19. The sequencing sample was made of peripheral blood. The CDR3 sequence is CASSFQGNTEAFF. CDR3 bases: TGTGCCAGCAGCTTTCAGGGGAACACTGAAGCTTTCTTT.